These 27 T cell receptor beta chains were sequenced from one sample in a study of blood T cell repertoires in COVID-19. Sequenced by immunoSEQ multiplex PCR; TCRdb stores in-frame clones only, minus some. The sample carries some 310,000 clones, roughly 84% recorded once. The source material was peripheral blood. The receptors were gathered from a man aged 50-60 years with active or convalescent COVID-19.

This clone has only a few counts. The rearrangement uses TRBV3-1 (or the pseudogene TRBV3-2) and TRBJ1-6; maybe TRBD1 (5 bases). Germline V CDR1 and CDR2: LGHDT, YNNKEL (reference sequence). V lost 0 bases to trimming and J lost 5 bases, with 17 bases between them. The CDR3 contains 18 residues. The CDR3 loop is CASSQEGGRAYDNSPLHF. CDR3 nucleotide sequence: TGTGCCAGCAGCCAAGAAGGTGGCAGGGCTTATGATAATTCACCCCTCCACTTT.

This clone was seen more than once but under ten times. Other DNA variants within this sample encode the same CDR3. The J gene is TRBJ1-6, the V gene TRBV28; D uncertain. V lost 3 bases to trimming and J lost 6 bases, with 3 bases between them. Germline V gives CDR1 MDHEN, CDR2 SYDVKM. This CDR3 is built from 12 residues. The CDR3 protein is CASSFLNSPLHF. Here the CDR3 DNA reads TGTGCCAGCAGTTTCCTTAATTCACCCCTCCACTTT.

The CDR3 DNA reads TGTGCCAGCAGCTTTCGCAGGAATACGCAGTATTTT. This codes for CASSFRRNTQYF. The genes are TRBV21-1 and TRBJ2-3; the DNA was not compared with TRBD1, the D call given in the table. TRBV21-1 is an annotated pseudogene. The CDR3 is made up of 12 amino acids.

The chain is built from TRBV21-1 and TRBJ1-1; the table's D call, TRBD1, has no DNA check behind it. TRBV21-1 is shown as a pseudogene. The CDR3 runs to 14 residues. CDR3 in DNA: TGTGCCAGCAGGAATTCAGGGGGCTACACTGAAGCTTTCTTT. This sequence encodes CASRNSGGYTEAFF.

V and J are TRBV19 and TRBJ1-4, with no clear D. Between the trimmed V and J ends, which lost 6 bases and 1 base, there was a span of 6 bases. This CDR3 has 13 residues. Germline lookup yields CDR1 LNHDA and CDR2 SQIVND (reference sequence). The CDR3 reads CASRSRTNEKLFF. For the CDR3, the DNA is TGTGCCAGTAGGTCCCGAACTAATGAAAAACTGTTTTTT.

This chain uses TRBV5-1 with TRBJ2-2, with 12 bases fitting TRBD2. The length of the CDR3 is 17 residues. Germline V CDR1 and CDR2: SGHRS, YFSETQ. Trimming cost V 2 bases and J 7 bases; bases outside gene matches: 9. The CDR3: CASSLPPSGRADGELFF. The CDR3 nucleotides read TGCGCCAGCAGCTTACCGCCTAGCGGGAGGGCCGACGGGGAGCTGTTTTTT.

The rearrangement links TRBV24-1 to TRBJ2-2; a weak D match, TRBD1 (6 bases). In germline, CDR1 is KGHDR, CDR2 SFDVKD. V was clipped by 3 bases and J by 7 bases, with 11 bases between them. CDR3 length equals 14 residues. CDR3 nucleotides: TGTGCCACCAGTGATGGTGGGGGCGGCGGGGAGCTGTTTTTT. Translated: CATSDGGGGGELFF.

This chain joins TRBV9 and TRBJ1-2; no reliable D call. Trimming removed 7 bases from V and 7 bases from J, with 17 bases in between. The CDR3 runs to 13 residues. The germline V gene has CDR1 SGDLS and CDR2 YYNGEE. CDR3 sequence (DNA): TGTGCCAGCTCGCGCTCAGCGTTACTTGGCTACACCTTC. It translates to CASSRSALLGYTF.

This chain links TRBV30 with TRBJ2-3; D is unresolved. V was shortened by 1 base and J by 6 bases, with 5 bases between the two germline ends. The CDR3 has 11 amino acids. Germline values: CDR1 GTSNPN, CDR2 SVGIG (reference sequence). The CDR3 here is CAWSAQDTQYF. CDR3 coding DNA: TGTGCCTGGAGTGCACAGGATACGCAGTATTTT.

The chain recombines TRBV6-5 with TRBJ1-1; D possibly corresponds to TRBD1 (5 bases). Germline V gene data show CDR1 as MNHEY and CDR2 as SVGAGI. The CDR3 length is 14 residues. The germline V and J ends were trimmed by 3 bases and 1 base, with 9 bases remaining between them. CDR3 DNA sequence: TGTGCCAGCAGTTATATCGGACAGAACACTGAAGCTTTCTTT. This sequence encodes CASSYIGQNTEAFF.

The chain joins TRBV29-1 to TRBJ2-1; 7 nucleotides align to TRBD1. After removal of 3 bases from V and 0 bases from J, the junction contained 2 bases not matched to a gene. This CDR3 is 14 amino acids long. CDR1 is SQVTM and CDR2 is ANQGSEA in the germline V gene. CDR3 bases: TGCAGCGTTGACGACAGGGACTCCTACAATGAGCAGTTCTTC. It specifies CSVDDRDSYNEQFF.

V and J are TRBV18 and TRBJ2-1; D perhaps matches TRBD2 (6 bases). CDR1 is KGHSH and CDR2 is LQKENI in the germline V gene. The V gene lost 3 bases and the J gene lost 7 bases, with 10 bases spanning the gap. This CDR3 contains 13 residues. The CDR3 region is CASSPPSVNEQFF. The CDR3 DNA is TGTGCCAGCTCACCTCCTAGCGTGAATGAGCAGTTCTTC. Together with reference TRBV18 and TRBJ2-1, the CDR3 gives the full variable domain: NAGVMQNPRHLVRRRGQEARLRCSPMKGHSHVYWYRQLPEEGLKFMVYLQKENIIDESGMPKERFSAEFPKEGPSILRIQQVVRGDSAAYFCASSPPSVNEQFFGPGTRLTVL.

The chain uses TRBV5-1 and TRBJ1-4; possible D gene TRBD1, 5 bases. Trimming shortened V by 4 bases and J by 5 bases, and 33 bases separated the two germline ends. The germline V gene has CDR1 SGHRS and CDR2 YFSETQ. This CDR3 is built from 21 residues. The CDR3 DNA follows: TGCGCCAGCAGCCCCCGCGGGCCCGCCGCGGCGGGGCTGGGGGTAAATGAAAAACTGTTTTTT. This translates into CASSPRGPAAAGLGVNEKLFF.

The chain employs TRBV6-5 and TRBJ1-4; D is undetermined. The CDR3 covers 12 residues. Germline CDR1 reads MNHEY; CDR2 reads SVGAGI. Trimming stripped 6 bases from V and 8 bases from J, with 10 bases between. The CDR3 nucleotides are TGTGCCAGCAGGAGAAGGGAGGAAAAACTGTTTTTT. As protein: CASRRREEKLFF.

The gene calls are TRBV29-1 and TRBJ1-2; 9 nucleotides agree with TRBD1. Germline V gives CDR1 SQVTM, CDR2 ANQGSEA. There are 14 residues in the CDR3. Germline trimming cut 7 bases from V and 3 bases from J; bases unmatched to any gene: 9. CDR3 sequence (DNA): TGCAGCGCCCACAGGGGGCCGGCCGACTATGGCTACACCTTC. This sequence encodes CSAHRGPADYGYTF. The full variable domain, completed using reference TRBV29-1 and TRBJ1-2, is SAVISQKPSRDICQRGTSLTIQCQVDSQVTMMFWYRQQPGQSLTLIATANQGSEATYESGFVIDKFPISRPNLTFSTLTVSNMSPEDSSIYLCSAHRGPADYGYTFGSGTRLTVV.

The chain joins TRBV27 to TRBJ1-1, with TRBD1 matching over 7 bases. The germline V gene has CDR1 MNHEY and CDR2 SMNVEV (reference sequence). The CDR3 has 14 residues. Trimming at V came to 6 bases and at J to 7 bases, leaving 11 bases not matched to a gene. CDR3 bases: TGTGCCAGCAGGGAACAGGGGTCCGGCCGTGAAGCTTTCTTT. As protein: CASREQGSGREAFF.

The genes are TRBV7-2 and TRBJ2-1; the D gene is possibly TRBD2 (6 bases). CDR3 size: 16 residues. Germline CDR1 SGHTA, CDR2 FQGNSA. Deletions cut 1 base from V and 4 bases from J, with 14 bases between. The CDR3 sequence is CASSLVGGDLYNEQFF. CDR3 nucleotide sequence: TGTGCCAGCAGCTTAGTCGGCGGGGACCTATACAATGAGCAGTTCTTC.

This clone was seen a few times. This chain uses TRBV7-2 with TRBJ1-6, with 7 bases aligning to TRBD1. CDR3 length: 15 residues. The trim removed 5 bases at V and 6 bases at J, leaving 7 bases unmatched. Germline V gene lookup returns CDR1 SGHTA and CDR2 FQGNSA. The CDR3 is CASSPRQGSNSPLHF. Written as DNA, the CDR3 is TGTGCCAGCAGCCCCCGACAGGGTAGTAATTCACCCCTCCACTTT.

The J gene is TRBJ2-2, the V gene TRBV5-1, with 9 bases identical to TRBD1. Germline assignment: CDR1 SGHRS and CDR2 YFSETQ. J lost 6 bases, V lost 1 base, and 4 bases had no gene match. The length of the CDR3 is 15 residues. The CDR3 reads CASSLTGQGSGELFF. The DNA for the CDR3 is TGCGCCAGCAGCTTGACGGGACAGGGCTCCGGGGAGCTGTTTTTT.

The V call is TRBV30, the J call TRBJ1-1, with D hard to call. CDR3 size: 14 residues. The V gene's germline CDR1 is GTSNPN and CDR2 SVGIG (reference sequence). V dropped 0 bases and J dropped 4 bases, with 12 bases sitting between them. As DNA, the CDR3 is TGTGCCTGGAGTGTATTGGCAGAAGTCACTGAAGCTTTCTTT. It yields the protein CAWSVLAEVTEAFF.

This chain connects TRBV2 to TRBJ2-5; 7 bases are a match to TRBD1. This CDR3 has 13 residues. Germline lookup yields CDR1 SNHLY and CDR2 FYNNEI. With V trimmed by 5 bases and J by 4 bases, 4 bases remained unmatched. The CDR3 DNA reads TGTGCCAGCAGTTACGGGACAGTAGAGACCCAGTACTTC. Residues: CASSYGTVETQYF.

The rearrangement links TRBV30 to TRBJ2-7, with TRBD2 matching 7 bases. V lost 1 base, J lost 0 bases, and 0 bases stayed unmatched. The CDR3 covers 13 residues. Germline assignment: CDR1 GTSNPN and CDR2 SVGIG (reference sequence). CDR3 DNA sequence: TGTGCCTGGAGTGGGGGGGGCTCCTACGAGCAGTACTTC. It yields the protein CAWSGGGSYEQYF. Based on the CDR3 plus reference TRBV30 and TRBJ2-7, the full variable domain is SQTIHQWPATLVQPVGSPLSLECTVEGTSNPNLYWYRQAAGRGLQLLFYSVGIGQISSEVPQNLSASRPQDRQFILSSKKLLLSDSGFYLCAWSGGGSYEQYFGPGTRLTVT.

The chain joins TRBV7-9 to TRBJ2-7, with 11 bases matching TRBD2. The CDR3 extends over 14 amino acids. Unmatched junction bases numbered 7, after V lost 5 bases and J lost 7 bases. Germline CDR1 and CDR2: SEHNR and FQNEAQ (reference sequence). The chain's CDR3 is CASSVTSGVLEQYF. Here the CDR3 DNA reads TGTGCCAGCAGCGTGACTAGCGGGGTCTTGGAGCAGTACTTC.

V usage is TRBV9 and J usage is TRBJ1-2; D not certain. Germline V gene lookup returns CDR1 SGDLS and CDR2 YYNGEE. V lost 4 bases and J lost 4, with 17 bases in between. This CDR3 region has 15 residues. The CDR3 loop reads CASSPTQDVTYGYTF. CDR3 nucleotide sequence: TGTGCCAGCAGCCCAACGCAGGATGTTACCTATGGCTACACCTTC. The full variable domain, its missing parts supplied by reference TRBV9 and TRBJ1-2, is DSGVTQTPKHLITATGQRVTLRCSPRSGDLSVYWYQQSLDQGLQFLIQYYNGEERAKGNILERFSAQQFPDLHSELNLSSLELGDSALYFCASSPTQDVTYGYTFGSGTRLTVV.

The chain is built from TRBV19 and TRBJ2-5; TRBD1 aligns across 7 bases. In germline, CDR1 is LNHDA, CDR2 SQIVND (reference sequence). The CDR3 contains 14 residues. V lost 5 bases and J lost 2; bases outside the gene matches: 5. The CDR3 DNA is TGTGCCAGTAGTTATCAGGGGGTTCAAGAGACCCAGTACTTC. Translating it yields CASSYQGVQETQYF. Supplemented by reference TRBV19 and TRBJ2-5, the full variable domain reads DGGITQSPKYLFRKEGQNVTLSCEQNLNHDAMYWYRQDPGQGLRLIYYSQIVNDFQKGDIAEGYSVSREKKESFPLTVTSAQKNPTAFYLCASSYQGVQETQYFGPGTRLLVL.

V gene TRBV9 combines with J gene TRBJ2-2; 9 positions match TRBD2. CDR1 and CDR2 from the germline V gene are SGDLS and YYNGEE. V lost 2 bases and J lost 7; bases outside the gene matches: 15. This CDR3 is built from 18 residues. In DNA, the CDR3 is TGTGCCAGCAGCGTTCCGGGGCGGGGGGGCCCAAGGAACGGGGAGCTGTTTTTT. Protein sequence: CASSVPGRGGPRNGELFF.

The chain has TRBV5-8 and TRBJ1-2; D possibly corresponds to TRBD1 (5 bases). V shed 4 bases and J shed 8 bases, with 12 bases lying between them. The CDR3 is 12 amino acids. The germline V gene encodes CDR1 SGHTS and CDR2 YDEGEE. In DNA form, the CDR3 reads TGTGCCAGCAGCATTCAGGGTTGGGGCTACACCTTC. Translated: CASSIQGWGYTF.